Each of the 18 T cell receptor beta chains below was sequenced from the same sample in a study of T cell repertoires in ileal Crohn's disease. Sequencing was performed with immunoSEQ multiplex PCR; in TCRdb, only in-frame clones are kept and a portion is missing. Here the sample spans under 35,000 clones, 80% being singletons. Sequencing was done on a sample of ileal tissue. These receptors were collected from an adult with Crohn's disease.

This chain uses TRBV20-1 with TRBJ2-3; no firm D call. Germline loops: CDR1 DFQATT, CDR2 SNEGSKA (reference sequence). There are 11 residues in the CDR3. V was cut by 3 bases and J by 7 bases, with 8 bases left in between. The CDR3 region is CSASQLNTQYF. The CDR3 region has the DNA TGCAGTGCTAGTCAGTTAAATACGCAGTATTTT.

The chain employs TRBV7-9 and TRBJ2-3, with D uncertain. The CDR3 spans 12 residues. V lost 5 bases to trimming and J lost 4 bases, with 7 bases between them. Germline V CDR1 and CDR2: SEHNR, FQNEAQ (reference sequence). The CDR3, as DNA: TGTGCCAGCAGCCTTAATCCAGATACGCAGTATTTT. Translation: CASSLNPDTQYF.

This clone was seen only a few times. CDR3: CASSERNSRDPLHF. The CDR3 DNA sequence: TGTGCCAGCAGTGAAAGGAACAGCAGAGACCCCCTCCACTTT. This chain uses TRBV25-1 with TRBJ1-6, with unresolved D. The CDR3 spans 14 residues. Germline lookup yields CDR1 MGHDK and CDR2 SYGVNS. With 2 bases removed from V and 13 bases from J, the gap between germline ends came to 15 bases. Looking up the rest from reference TRBV25-1 and TRBJ1-6 gives the full variable domain: EADIYQTPRYLVIGTGKKITLECSQTMGHDKMYWYQQDPGMELHLIHYSYGVNSTEKGDLSSESTVSRIRTEHFPLTLESARPSHTSQYLCASSERNSRDPLHFGNGTRLTVT.

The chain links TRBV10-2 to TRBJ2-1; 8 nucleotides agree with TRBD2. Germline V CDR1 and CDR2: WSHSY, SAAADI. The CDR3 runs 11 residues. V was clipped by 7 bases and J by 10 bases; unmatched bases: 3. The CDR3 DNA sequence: TGCGCCAGCACTTTAGCGGGAGAGCAGTTCTTC. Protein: CASTLAGEQFF.

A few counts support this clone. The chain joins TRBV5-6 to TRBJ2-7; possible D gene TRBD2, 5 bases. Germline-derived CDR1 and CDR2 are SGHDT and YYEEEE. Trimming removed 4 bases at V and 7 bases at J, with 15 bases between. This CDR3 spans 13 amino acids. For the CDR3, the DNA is TGTGCCAGCAGCCCCCTAAGCGGCGAAGAGCAGTACTTC. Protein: CASSPLSGEEQYF.

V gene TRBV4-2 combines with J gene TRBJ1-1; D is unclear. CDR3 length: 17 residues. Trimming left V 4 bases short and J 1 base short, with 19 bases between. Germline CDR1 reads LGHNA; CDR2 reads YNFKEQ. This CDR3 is CASSRYPVEVRNTEAFF. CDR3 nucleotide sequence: TGTGCCAGCAGCCGCTATCCAGTTGAGGTTAGGAACACTGAAGCTTTCTTT.

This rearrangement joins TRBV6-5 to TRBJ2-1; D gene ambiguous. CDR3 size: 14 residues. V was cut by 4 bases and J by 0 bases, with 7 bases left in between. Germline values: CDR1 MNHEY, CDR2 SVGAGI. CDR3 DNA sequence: TGTGCCAGCAGTTTAGCTTCCTCCTACAATGAGCAGTTCTTC. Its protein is CASSLASSYNEQFF.

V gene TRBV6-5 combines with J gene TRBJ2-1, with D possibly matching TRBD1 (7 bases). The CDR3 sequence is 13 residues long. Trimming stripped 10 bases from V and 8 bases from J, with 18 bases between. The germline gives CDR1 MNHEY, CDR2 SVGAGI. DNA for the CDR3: TGTGCCAACACGGACTACAGGGGTGATGAGCAGTTCTTC. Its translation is CANTDYRGDEQFF.

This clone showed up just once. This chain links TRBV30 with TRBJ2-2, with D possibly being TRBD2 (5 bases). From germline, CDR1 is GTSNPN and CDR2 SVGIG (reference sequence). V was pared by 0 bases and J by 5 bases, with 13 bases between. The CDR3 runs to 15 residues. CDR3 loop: CAWSVRPGITGELFF. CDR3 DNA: TGTGCCTGGAGTGTACGCCCCGGGATAACCGGGGAGCTGTTTTTT.

The CDR3 DNA follows: TGTGCCAGCAGCCGGGTCCGAGGGACTGAAGCTTTCTTT. This encodes CASSRVRGTEAFF. This rearrangement joins TRBV5-4 to TRBJ1-1; D gene unclear. CDR1 and CDR2 (germline): SGHNT, YYREEE (reference sequence). The CDR3 loop spans 13 amino acids. V lost 4 bases to trimming and J lost 5 bases, with 12 bases between them.

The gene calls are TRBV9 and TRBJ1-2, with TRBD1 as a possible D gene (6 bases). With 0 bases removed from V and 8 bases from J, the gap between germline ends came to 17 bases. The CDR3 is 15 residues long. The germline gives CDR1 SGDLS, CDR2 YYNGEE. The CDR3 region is CASSVEGGGRGGYTF. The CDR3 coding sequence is TGTGCCAGCAGCGTAGAGGGTGGGGGCAGGGGAGGCTACACCTTC.

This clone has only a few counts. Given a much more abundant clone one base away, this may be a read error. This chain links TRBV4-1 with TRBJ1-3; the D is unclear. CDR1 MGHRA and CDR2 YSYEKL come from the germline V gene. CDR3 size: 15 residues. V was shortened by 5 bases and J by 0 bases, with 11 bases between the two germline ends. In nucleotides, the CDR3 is TGCGCCAGCAGCGCCCAACATGTCTCTGGAAACACCATATATTTT. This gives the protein CASSAQHVSGNTIYF.

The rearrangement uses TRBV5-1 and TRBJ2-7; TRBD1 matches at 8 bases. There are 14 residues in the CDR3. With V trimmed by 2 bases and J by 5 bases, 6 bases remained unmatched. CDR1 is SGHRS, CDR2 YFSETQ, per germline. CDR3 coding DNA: TGCGCCAGCAGCTTCCGGCAGGGGGCCAACGAGCAGTACTTC. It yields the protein CASSFRQGANEQYF.

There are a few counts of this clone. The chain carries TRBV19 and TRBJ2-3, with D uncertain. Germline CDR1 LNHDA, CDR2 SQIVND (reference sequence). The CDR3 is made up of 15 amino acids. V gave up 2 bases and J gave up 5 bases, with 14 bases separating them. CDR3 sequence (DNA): TGTGCCAGTAGTATACCTGGTTCGGGTAAAGATACGCAGTATTTT. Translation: CASSIPGSGKDTQYF.

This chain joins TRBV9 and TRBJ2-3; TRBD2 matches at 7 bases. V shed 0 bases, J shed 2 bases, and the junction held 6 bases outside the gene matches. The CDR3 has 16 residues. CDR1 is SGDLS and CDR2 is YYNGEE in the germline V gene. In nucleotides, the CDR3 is TGTGCCAGCAGCGTAGAGGGACTACCTTCCACAGATACGCAGTATTTT. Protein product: CASSVEGLPSTDTQYF. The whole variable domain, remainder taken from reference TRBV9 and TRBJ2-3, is DSGVTQTPKHLITATGQRVTLRCSPRSGDLSVYWYQQSLDQGLQFLIQYYNGEERAKGNILERFSAQQFPDLHSELNLSSLELGDSALYFCASSVEGLPSTDTQYFGPGTRLTVL.

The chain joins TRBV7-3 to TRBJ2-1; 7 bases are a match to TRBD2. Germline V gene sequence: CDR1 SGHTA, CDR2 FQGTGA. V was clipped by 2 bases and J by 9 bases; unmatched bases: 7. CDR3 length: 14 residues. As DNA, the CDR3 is TGTGCCAGCAGCTTAGCCGCGGGAGCACGTGAGCAGTTCTTC. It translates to CASSLAAGAREQFF.

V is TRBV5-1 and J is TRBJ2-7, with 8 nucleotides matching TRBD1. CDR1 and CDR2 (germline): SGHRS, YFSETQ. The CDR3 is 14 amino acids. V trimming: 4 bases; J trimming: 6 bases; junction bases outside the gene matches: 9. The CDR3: CASSAGQDRSEQYF. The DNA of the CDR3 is TGCGCCAGCAGCGCGGGACAGGACCGGAGCGAGCAGTACTTC.

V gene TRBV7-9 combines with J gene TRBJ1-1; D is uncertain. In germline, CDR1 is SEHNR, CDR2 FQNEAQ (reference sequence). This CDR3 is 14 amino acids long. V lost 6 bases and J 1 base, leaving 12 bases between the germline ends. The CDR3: CASRTLRENTEAFF. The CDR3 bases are TGTGCCAGCAGAACCCTCCGAGAGAACACTGAAGCTTTCTTT.